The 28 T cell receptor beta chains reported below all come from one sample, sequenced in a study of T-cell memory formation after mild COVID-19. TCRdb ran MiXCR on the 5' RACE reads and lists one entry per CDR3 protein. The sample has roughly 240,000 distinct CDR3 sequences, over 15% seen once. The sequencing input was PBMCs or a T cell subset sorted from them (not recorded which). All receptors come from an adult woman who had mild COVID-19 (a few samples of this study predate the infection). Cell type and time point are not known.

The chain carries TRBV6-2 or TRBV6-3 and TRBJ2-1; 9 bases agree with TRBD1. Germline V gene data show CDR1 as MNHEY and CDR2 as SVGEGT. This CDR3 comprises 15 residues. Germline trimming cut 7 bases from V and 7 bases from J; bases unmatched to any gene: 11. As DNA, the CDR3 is TGTGCCAGCACCGACCCTCGACAGGGGGGGAATGAGCAGTTCTTC. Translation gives CASTDPRQGGNEQFF.

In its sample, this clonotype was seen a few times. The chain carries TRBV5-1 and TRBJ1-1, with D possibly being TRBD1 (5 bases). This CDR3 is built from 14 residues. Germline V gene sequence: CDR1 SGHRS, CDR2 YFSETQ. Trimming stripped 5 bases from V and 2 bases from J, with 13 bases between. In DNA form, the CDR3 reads TGCGCCAGCAGACCCGGGACCCTCAACACTGAAGCTTTCTTT. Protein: CASRPGTLNTEAFF.

This chain's CDR3 is CASSSQGVETQYF. Here the CDR3 DNA reads TGTGCCAGCAGCTCTCAGGGGGTGGAGACCCAGTACTTC. The V call is TRBV7-2, the J call TRBJ2-5; TRBD1 matches at 7 bases. Germline CDR1 SGHTA, CDR2 FQGNSA. The V and J ends lost 4 bases and 5 bases, in that order; junction bases with no gene match: 4. This CDR3 spans 13 amino acids.

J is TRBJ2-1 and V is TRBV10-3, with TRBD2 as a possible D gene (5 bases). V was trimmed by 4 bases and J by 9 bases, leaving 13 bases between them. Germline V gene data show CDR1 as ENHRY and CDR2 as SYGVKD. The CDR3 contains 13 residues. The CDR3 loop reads CAISGISAGEQFF. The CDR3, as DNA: TGTGCCATCAGTGGAATTAGCGCGGGTGAGCAGTTCTTC.

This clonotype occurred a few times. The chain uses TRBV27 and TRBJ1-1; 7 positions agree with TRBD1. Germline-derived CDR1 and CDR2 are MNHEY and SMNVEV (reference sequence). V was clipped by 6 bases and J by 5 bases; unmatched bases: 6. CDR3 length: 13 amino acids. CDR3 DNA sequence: TGTGCCAGCAGCCCGACAGGGTGGACTGAAGCTTTCTTT. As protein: CASSPTGWTEAFF.

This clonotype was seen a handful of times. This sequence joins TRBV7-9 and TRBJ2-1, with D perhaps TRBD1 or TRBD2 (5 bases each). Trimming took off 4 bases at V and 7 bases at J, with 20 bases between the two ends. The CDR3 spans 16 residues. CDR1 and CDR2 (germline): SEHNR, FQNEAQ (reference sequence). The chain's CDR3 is CASSSTWGSGDNEQFF. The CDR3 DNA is TGTGCCAGCAGCTCGACCTGGGGCTCCGGGGATAATGAGCAGTTCTTC.

This chain's CDR3 is CASRQPGQGNSPLHF. DNA for the CDR3: TGCGCCAGCCGACAACCGGGACAGGGGAATTCACCCCTCCACTTT. The chain combines TRBV4-1 with TRBJ1-6; 10 positions agree with TRBD1. J gave up 7 bases and V 8 bases, and 8 bases lay outside the gene matches. This CDR3 is built from 15 residues. CDR1 and CDR2 (germline): MGHRA, YSYEKL.

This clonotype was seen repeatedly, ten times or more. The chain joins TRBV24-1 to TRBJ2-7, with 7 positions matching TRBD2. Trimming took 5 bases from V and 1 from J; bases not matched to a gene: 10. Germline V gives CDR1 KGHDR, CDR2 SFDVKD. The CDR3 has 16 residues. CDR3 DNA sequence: TGTGCCACCAGTGGCGGGAGTCTCGGTTCGTCCTACGAGCAGTACTTC. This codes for CATSGGSLGSSYEQYF.

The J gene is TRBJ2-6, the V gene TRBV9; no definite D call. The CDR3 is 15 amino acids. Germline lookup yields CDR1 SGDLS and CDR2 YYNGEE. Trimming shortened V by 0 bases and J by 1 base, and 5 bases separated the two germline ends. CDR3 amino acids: CASSVAPSGANVLTF. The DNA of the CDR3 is TGTGCCAGCAGCGTAGCCCCTTCTGGGGCCAACGTCCTGACTTTC. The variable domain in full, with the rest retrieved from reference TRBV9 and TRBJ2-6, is DSGVTQTPKHLITATGQRVTLRCSPRSGDLSVYWYQQSLDQGLQFLIQYYNGEERAKGNILERFSAQQFPDLHSELNLSSLELGDSALYFCASSVAPSGANVLTFGAGSRLTVL.

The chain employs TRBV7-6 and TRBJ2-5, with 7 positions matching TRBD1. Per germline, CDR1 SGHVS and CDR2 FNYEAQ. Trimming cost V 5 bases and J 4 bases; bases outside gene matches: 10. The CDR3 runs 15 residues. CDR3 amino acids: CASSNPTGLGETQYF. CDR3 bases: TGTGCCAGCAGCAACCCGACAGGGTTGGGAGAGACCCAGTACTTC.

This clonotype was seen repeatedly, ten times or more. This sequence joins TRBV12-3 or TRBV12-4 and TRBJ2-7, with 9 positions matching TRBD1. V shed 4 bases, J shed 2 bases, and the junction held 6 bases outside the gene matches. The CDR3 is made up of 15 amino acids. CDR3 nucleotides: TGTGCCAGCAGTTACTCCGGGACAGGGCCCTACGAGCAGTACTTC. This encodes CASSYSGTGPYEQYF.

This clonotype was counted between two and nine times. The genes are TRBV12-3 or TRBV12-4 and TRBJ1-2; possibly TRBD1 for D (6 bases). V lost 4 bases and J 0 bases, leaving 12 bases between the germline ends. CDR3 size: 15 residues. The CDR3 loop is CASSSPGAANYGYTF. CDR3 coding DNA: TGTGCCAGCAGTTCCCCAGGGGCGGCTAACTATGGCTACACCTTC.

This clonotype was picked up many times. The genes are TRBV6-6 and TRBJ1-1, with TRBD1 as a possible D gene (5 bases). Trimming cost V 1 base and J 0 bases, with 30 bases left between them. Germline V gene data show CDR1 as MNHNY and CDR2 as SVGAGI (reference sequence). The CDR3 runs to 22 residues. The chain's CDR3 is CASSYYSPASTINRRMNTEAFF. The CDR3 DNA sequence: TGTGCCAGCAGTTACTACAGCCCGGCGAGCACCATAAACAGGCGAATGAACACTGAAGCTTTCTTT.

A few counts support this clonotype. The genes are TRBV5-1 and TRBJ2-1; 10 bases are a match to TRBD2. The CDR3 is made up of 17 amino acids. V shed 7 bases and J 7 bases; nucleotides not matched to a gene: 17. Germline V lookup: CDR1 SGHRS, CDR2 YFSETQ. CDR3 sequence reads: CASRPSEGLAGANEQFF. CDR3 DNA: TGCGCCAGCCGCCCCTCCGAGGGGCTAGCGGGAGCGAATGAGCAGTTCTTC.

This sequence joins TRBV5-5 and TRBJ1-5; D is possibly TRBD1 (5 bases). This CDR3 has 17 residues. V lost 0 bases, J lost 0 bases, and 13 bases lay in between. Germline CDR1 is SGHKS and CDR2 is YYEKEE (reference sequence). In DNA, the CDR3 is TGTGCCAGCAGCTTGGGGCAGGGATTGCGTAGCAATCAGCCCCAGCATTTT. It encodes CASSLGQGLRSNQPQHF.

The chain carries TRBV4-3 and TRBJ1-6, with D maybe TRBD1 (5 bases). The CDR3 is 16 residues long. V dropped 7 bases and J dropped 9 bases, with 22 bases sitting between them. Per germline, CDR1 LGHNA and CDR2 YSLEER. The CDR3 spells CASNLEWGGRGSPLHF. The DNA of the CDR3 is TGCGCCAGCAACCTAGAGTGGGGGGGAAGGGGTTCACCCCTCCACTTT.

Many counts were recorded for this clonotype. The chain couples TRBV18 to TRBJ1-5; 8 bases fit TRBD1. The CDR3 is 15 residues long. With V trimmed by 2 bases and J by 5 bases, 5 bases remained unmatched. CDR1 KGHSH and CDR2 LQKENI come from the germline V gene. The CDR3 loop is CASSPESGGYQPQHF. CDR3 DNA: TGTGCCAGCTCACCAGAGTCAGGGGGCTATCAGCCCCAGCATTTT.

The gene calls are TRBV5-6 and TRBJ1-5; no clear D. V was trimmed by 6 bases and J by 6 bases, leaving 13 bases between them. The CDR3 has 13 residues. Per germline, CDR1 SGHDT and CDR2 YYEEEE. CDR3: CASTQNGVQPQHF. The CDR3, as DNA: TGTGCCAGCACCCAAAACGGGGTTCAGCCCCAGCATTTT.

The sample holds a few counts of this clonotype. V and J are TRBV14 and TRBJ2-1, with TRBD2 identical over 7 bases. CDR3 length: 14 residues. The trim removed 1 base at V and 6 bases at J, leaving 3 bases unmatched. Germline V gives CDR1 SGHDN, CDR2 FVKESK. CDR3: CASSQGWGGNEQFF. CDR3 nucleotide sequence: TGTGCCAGCAGCCAAGGATGGGGGGGCAATGAGCAGTTCTTC.

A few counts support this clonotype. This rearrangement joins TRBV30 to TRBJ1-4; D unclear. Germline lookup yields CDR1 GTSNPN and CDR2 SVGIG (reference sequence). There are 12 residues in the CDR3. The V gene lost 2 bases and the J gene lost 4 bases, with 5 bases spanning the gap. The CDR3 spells CAWSRHNEKLFF. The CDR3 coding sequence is TGTGCCTGGAGTAGGCATAATGAAAAACTGTTTTTT.

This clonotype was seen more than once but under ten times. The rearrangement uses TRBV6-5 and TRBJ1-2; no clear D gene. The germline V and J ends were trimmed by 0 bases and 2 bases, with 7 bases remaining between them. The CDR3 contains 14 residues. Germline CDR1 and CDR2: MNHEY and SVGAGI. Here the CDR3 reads CASSYSNRNYGYTF. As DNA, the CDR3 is TGTGCCAGCAGTTACTCGAACAGAAACTATGGCTACACCTTC.

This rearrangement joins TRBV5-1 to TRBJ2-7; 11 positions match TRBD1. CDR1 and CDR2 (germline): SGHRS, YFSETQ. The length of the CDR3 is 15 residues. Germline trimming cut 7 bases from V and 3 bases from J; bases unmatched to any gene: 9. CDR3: CASAPGTGGLYEQYF. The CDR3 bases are TGCGCCAGCGCCCCCGGGACAGGGGGTCTCTACGAGCAGTACTTC.

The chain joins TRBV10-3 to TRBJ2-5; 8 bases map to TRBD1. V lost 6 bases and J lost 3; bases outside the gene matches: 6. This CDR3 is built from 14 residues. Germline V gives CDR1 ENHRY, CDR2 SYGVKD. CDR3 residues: CAIRKHRGEETQYF. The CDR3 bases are TGTGCCATCAGGAAACACAGGGGGGAAGAGACCCAGTACTTC.

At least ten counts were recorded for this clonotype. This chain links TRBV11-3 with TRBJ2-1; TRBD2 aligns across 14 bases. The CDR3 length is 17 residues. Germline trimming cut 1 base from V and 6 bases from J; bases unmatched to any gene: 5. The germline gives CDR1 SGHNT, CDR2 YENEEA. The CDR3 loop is CASSLALTSGRANEQFF. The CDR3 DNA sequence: TGTGCCAGCAGCTTAGCCCTGACTAGCGGGAGGGCCAATGAGCAGTTCTTC. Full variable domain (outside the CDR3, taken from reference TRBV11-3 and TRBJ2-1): EAGVVQSPRYKIIEKKQPVAFWCNPISGHNTLYWYLQNLGQGPELLIRYENEEAVDDSQLPKDRFSAERLKGVDSTLKIQPAELGDSAVYLCASSLALTSGRANEQFFGPGTRLTVL.

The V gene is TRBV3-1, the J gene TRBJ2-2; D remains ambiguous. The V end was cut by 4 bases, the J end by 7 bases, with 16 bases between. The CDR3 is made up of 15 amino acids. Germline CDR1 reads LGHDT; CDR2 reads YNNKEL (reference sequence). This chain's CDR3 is CASSPPSSGNGELFF. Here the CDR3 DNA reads TGTGCCAGCAGCCCCCCGAGCAGTGGAAACGGGGAGCTGTTTTTT. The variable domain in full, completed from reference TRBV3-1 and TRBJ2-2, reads DTAVSQTPKYLVTQMGNDKSIKCEQNLGHDTMYWYKQDSKKFLKIMFSYNNKELIINETVPNRFSPKSPDKAHLNLHINSLELGDSAVYFCASSPPSSGNGELFFGEGSRLTVL.

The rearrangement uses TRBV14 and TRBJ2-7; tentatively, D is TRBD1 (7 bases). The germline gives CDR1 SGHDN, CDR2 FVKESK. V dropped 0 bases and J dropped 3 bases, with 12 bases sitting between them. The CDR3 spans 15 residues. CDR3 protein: CASSQDRGAFYEQYF. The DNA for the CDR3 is TGTGCCAGCAGCCAAGACAGGGGGGCCTTCTACGAGCAGTACTTC.

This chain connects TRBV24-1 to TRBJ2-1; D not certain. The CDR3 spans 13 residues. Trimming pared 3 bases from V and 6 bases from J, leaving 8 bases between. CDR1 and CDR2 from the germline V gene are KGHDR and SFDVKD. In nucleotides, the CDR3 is TGTGCCACCAGTGATAAGGGCCGCAATGAGCAGTTCTTC. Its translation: CATSDKGRNEQFF.

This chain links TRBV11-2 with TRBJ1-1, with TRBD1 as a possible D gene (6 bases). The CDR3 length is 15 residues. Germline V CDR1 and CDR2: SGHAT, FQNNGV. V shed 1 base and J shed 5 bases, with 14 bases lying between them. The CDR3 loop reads CASSLVQGRGTEAFF. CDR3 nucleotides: TGTGCCAGCAGCTTAGTACAGGGAAGGGGAACTGAAGCTTTCTTT.